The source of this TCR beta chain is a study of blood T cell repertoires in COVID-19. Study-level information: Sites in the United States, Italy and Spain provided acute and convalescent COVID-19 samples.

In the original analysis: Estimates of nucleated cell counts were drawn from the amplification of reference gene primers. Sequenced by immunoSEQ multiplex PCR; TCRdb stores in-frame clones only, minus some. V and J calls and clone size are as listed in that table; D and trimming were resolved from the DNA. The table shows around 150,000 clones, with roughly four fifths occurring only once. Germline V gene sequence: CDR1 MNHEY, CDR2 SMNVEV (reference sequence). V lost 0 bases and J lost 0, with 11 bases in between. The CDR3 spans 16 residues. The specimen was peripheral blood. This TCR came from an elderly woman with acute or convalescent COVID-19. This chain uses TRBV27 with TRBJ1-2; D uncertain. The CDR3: CASSLSRLVTNYGYTF. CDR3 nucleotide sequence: TGTGCCAGCAGTTTATCCCGACTTGTGACTAACTATGGCTACACCTTC.